The rows below give T cell receptor beta chains drawn from one sample of a study of response to subunit inactivated influenza vaccine. A single record per CDR3 protein comes from TCRdb applying MiXCR to the RT-PCR reads. This sample carries 500,000 to 550,000 distinct CDR3 sequences, more than 7% of them seen once, and the ten largest clones take 10% to 15%. The sample consisted of PBMCs from blood, taken 23 to 25 months after vaccination. All receptors come from a man aged 45 to 75 who received an inactivated influenza vaccine. Each CDR3 is given with its conserved first and last residue. Each record gives: CDR3 protein, CDR3 DNA, V gene, CDR3 length, clone size, J gene, D gene. D genes are given only for firm matches. Some rows mark clone size as missing; the rest say once, few, many or name a class of expanded clone.

CDR3 protein: CASSLFKRGAGKTQYF; CDR3 DNA: TGTGCCAGCAGTTTATTCAAACGTGGGGCAGGGAAGACCCAGTACTTC; V gene: TRBV28; CDR3 length: 16; clone size: many; J gene: TRBJ2-5; D gene: -
CDR3 protein: CSALSGSHEQYF; CDR3 DNA: TGCAGTGCTCTTAGCGGGAGCCACGAGCAGTACTTC; V gene: TRBV20-1; CDR3 length: 12; clone size: many; J gene: TRBJ2-7; D gene: TRBD2
CDR3 protein: CASSLEGTGGPAVYEQYF; CDR3 DNA: TGTGCCAGCAGTTTAGAAGGGACAGGGGGTCCCGCGGTCTACGAGCAGTACTTC; V gene: TRBV28; CDR3 length: 18; clone size: few; J gene: TRBJ2-7; D gene: TRBD1
CDR3 protein: CASSPLTPSSYNEQFF; CDR3 DNA: TGTGCCAGCAGTCCCCTGACACCCAGCTCCTACAATGAGCAGTTCTTC; V gene: TRBV3-1; CDR3 length: 16; clone size: many; J gene: TRBJ2-1; D gene: -
CDR3 protein: CASSPAVYNEQFF; CDR3 DNA: TGTGCCAGCTCACCGGCGGTCTACAATGAGCAGTTCTTC; V gene: TRBV18; CDR3 length: 13; clone size: many; J gene: TRBJ2-1; D gene: -
CDR3 protein: CASSPGGLSEAFF; CDR3 DNA: TGTGCCAGCAGCCCCGGGGGGCTCTCTGAAGCTTTCTTT; V gene: TRBV5-6; CDR3 length: 13; clone size: -; J gene: TRBJ1-1; D gene: -
CDR3 protein: CAWSPQQETQYF; CDR3 DNA: TGTGCCTGGAGTCCCCAGCAGGAGACCCAGTACTTC; V gene: TRBV30; CDR3 length: 12; clone size: -; J gene: TRBJ2-5; D gene: -
CDR3 protein: CASSPPRDRGVYEQYF; CDR3 DNA: TGTGCCAGCAGCCCCCCCCGGGACAGGGGTGTCTACGAGCAGTACTTC; V gene: TRBV14; CDR3 length: 16; clone size: few; J gene: TRBJ2-7; D gene: TRBD1
CDR3 protein: CASRRGRRSSYNEQFF; CDR3 DNA: TGTGCCAGCAGGCGGGGGAGAAGGAGCTCCTACAATGAGCAGTTCTTC; V gene: TRBV28; CDR3 length: 16; clone size: many; J gene: TRBJ2-1; D gene: TRBD2
CDR3 protein: CASSARVLLRDGTQYF; CDR3 DNA: TGTGCCAGCAGCGCGCGGGTTCTATTGCGGGATGGTACGCAGTATTTT; V gene: TRBV11-2; CDR3 length: 16; clone size: many; J gene: TRBJ2-3; D gene: -
CDR3 protein: CSASWPKLRARTGYNTEAFF; CDR3 DNA: TGCAGTGCTAGTTGGCCTAAGCTCAGGGCCCGGACGGGCTACAACACTGAAGCTTTCTTT; V gene: TRBV20-1; CDR3 length: 20; clone size: few; J gene: TRBJ1-1; D gene: -
CDR3 protein: CAISGPGASYNKQFF; CDR3 DNA: TGTGCCATCAGTGGACCGGGGGCTTCCTACAATAAGCAGTTCTTC; V gene: TRBV10-3; CDR3 length: 15; clone size: -; J gene: TRBJ2-1; D gene: -
CDR3 protein: CASSPIRLSGRPRGTETQYF; CDR3 DNA: TGTGCCAGCTCACCTATACGACTTAGCGGGCGGCCACGGGGGACGGAGACCCAGTACTTC; V gene: TRBV18; CDR3 length: 20; clone size: few; J gene: TRBJ2-5; D gene: TRBD2
CDR3 protein: CASSPLDRGPSSYNEQFF; CDR3 DNA: TGTGCCAGCAGCCCCTTGGACAGGGGTCCCTCATCCTACAATGAGCAGTTCTTC; V gene: TRBV5-6; CDR3 length: 18; clone size: -; J gene: TRBJ2-1; D gene: TRBD1
CDR3 protein: CASSLNRKETQYF; CDR3 DNA: TGCGCCAGCAGCTTGAACAGAAAAGAGACCCAGTACTTC; V gene: TRBV5-1; CDR3 length: 13; clone size: many; J gene: TRBJ2-5; D gene: -
CDR3 protein: CSANPKGENTEAFF; CDR3 DNA: TGCAGTGCTAACCCGAAGGGGGAAAACACTGAAGCTTTCTTT; V gene: TRBV20-1; CDR3 length: 14; clone size: many; J gene: TRBJ1-1; D gene: -
CDR3 protein: CSASIPGSHNSPLHF; CDR3 DNA: TGCAGTGCTAGCATCCCGGGGTCTCATAATTCACCCCTCCACTTT; V gene: TRBV20-1; CDR3 length: 15; clone size: many; J gene: TRBJ1-6; D gene: -
CDR3 protein: CASSSQTKATDTQYF; CDR3 DNA: TGTGCCAGCAGTTCTCAGACAAAGGCCACAGATACGCAGTATTTT; V gene: TRBV28; CDR3 length: 15; clone size: few; J gene: TRBJ2-3; D gene: -
CDR3 protein: CASSFFRPDSRNTGELFF; CDR3 DNA: TGTGCCAGCAGTTTCTTTCGTCCGGACAGCCGAAACACCGGGGAGCTGTTTTTT; V gene: TRBV12-3/TRBV12-4; CDR3 length: 18; clone size: few; J gene: TRBJ2-2; D gene: -
CDR3 protein: CASSFPLLTGRYEQFF; CDR3 DNA: TGTGCCAGCAGTTTCCCCCTATTGACAGGCAGGTATGAGCAGTTCTTC; V gene: TRBV28; CDR3 length: 16; clone size: -; J gene: TRBJ2-1; D gene: -
CDR3 protein: CASRIAGGPSTDTQYF; CDR3 DNA: TGTGCCAGCAGAATAGCGGGAGGGCCTAGCACAGATACGCAGTATTTT; V gene: TRBV6-1; CDR3 length: 16; clone size: few; J gene: TRBJ2-3; D gene: TRBD2
CDR3 protein: CASGESNSNYGYTF; CDR3 DNA: TGTGCCAGCGGAGAATCTAATAGCAACTATGGCTACACCTTC; V gene: TRBV4-2; CDR3 length: 14; clone size: many; J gene: TRBJ1-2; D gene: -
CDR3 protein: CASSPGTPHEQYF; CDR3 DNA: TGTGCCAGCAGTCCCGGGACTCCCCACGAGCAGTACTTC; V gene: TRBV28; CDR3 length: 13; clone size: -; J gene: TRBJ2-7; D gene: -
CDR3 protein: CASSFGTGFEQFF; CDR3 DNA: TGTGCCAGCAGTTTTGGGACAGGGTTTGAGCAGTTCTTC; V gene: TRBV6-2/TRBV6-3; CDR3 length: 13; clone size: few; J gene: TRBJ2-1; D gene: TRBD1
CDR3 protein: CASSLALLALAETQYF; CDR3 DNA: TGCGCCAGCAGCTTGGCCTTACTAGCTTTGGCAGAGACCCAGTACTTC; V gene: TRBV5-1; CDR3 length: 16; clone size: few; J gene: TRBJ2-5; D gene: -
CDR3 protein: CATHRGMNTEAFF; CDR3 DNA: TGTGCCACACACAGGGGTATGAACACTGAAGCTTTCTTT; V gene: TRBV10-3; CDR3 length: 13; clone size: few; J gene: TRBJ1-1; D gene: TRBD1
CDR3 protein: CASSSQGGGNQPQHF; CDR3 DNA: TGTGCCAGCAGCTCCCAGGGAGGCGGCAATCAGCCCCAGCATTTT; V gene: TRBV5-6; CDR3 length: 15; clone size: many; J gene: TRBJ1-5; D gene: -
CDR3 protein: CASSSGVRTNTEAFF; CDR3 DNA: TGCGCCAGCAGCTCGGGGGTGAGGACGAACACTGAAGCTTTCTTT; V gene: TRBV5-1; CDR3 length: 15; clone size: -; J gene: TRBJ1-1; D gene: -
CDR3 protein: CASSTRTSGGEGIQYF; CDR3 DNA: TGTGCCAGCAGTACCCGGACTAGCGGGGGTGAGGGCATTCAGTACTTC; V gene: TRBV27; CDR3 length: 16; clone size: few; J gene: TRBJ2-4; D gene: TRBD2
CDR3 protein: CASSSQVEQYF; CDR3 DNA: TGTGCCAGCAGTTCCCAGGTCGAGCAGTACTTC; V gene: TRBV28; CDR3 length: 11; clone size: few; J gene: TRBJ2-7; D gene: -
CDR3 protein: CASSIPGQVPRDTEAFF; CDR3 DNA: TGTGCCAGCAGCATTCCGGGACAGGTCCCCAGGGACACTGAAGCTTTCTTT; V gene: TRBV21-1; CDR3 length: 17; clone size: -; J gene: TRBJ1-1; D gene: -
CDR3 protein: CASSFLRSGTDTQYF; CDR3 DNA: TGTGCCAGCAGTTTCCTGCGGTCGGGCACAGATACGCAGTATTTT; V gene: TRBV6-5; CDR3 length: 15; clone size: -; J gene: TRBJ2-3; D gene: -
CDR3 protein: CASSRRYNEKLFF; CDR3 DNA: TGCGCCAGCAGTCGACGGTATAATGAAAAACTGTTTTTT; V gene: TRBV5-1; CDR3 length: 13; clone size: -; J gene: TRBJ1-4; D gene: -
CDR3 protein: CASSQGTGDGELFF; CDR3 DNA: TGTGCTAGCAGCCAGGGGACGGGGGACGGGGAGCTGTTTTTT; V gene: TRBV7-7; CDR3 length: 14; clone size: few; J gene: TRBJ2-2; D gene: -
CDR3 protein: CASSFPSGTSGRIRSYNEQFF; CDR3 DNA: TGTGCCAGCAGTTTCCCTTCCGGGACTAGCGGGAGGATTCGATCCTACAATGAGCAGTTCTTC; V gene: TRBV12-3/TRBV12-4; CDR3 length: 21; clone size: few; J gene: TRBJ2-1; D gene: TRBD2
CDR3 protein: CSARVQGDAGQPQHF; CDR3 DNA: TGCAGTGCTAGAGTACAGGGGGACGCAGGTCAGCCCCAGCATTTT; V gene: TRBV20-1; CDR3 length: 15; clone size: few; J gene: TRBJ1-5; D gene: TRBD1
CDR3 protein: CASSQRTGGGTEAFF; CDR3 DNA: TGTGCCAGCAGCCAACGGACAGGGGGGGGCACTGAAGCTTTCTTT; V gene: TRBV4-2; CDR3 length: 15; clone size: -; J gene: TRBJ1-1; D gene: TRBD1
CDR3 protein: CASSPTAGTVVGGYTF; CDR3 DNA: TGTGCCAGCAGCCCGACCGCTGGGACGGTGGTGGGAGGCTACACCTTC; V gene: TRBV5-5; CDR3 length: 16; clone size: -; J gene: TRBJ1-2; D gene: -
CDR3 protein: CASSLGAAPRDF; CDR3 DNA: TGTGCCAGCAGTTTAGGGGCGGCACCGAGGGACTTC; V gene: TRBV12-3/TRBV12-4; CDR3 length: 12; clone size: many; J gene: TRBJ2-5; D gene: -
CDR3 protein: CASSLQSGGASTDTQYF; CDR3 DNA: TGTGCCAGCAGCTTACAGAGCGGGGGCGCTAGCACAGATACGCAGTATTTT; V gene: TRBV7-2; CDR3 length: 17; clone size: many; J gene: TRBJ2-3; D gene: TRBD2
CDR3 protein: CASSPTALGYGYTF; CDR3 DNA: TGTGCCAGCAGCCCCACAGCGCTCGGATATGGCTACACCTTC; V gene: TRBV7-2; CDR3 length: 14; clone size: many; J gene: TRBJ1-2; D gene: -
CDR3 protein: CASVYRDNSPLHF; CDR3 DNA: TGTGCCAGCGTTTACAGGGATAATTCACCCCTCCACTTT; V gene: TRBV28; CDR3 length: 13; clone size: -; J gene: TRBJ1-6; D gene: -
CDR3 protein: CASTPAGQTYGYTF; CDR3 DNA: TGTGCCAGCACCCCCGCCGGGCAGACCTATGGCTACACCTTC; V gene: TRBV6-1; CDR3 length: 14; clone size: many; J gene: TRBJ1-2; D gene: -
CDR3 protein: CASSPGLAESGPYNEQFF; CDR3 DNA: TGTGCCAGCAGCCCGGGACTAGCGGAGTCTGGCCCCTACAATGAGCAGTTCTTC; V gene: TRBV7-6; CDR3 length: 18; clone size: -; J gene: TRBJ2-1; D gene: TRBD2
CDR3 protein: CASSSGGTNNEQFF; CDR3 DNA: TGCGCCAGCAGCTCAGGGGGGACGAACAATGAGCAGTTCTTC; V gene: TRBV5-1; CDR3 length: 14; clone size: -; J gene: TRBJ2-1; D gene: -
CDR3 protein: CSASARGGNYGYTF; CDR3 DNA: TGCAGTGCTAGCGCTCGGGGAGGGAACTATGGCTACACCTTC; V gene: TRBV20-1; CDR3 length: 14; clone size: -; J gene: TRBJ1-2; D gene: -
CDR3 protein: CATSWDQPHHF; CDR3 DNA: TGTGCCACCAGCTGGGATCAGCCCCACCATTTT; V gene: TRBV15; CDR3 length: 11; clone size: once; J gene: TRBJ1-5; D gene: -
CDR3 protein: CSARGWDTDTQYF; CDR3 DNA: TGCAGTGCTAGAGGTTGGGACACAGATACGCAGTATTTT; V gene: TRBV20-1; CDR3 length: 13; clone size: few; J gene: TRBJ2-3; D gene: -
CDR3 protein: CASRPTSFAGELFF; CDR3 DNA: TGTGCCAGCAGACCCACTAGCTTCGCCGGGGAGCTGTTTTTT; V gene: TRBV6-1; CDR3 length: 14; clone size: -; J gene: TRBJ2-2; D gene: -
CDR3 protein: CARHTGEGKLFF; CDR3 DNA: TGCGCCAGGCATACAGGGGAGGGAAAACTGTTTTTT; V gene: TRBV23-1; CDR3 length: 12; clone size: -; J gene: TRBJ1-4; D gene: TRBD1
CDR3 protein: CASSYSGRGRLYRTDTQYF; CDR3 DNA: TGTGCCAGCAGTTACTCGGGCCGCGGGAGGCTCTACCGCACAGATACGCAGTATTTT; V gene: TRBV6-2/TRBV6-3; CDR3 length: 19; clone size: many; J gene: TRBJ2-3; D gene: TRBD2
CDR3 protein: CSAREELAYNEQFF; CDR3 DNA: TGCAGTGCTAGAGAAGAACTAGCCTACAATGAGCAGTTCTTC; V gene: TRBV20-1; CDR3 length: 14; clone size: many; J gene: TRBJ2-1; D gene: -
CDR3 protein: CSVSALGDTEAFF; CDR3 DNA: TGCAGCGTTTCGGCCCTAGGAGACACTGAAGCTTTCTTT; V gene: TRBV29-1; CDR3 length: 13; clone size: few; J gene: TRBJ1-1; D gene: -
CDR3 protein: CSVESRASYNEQFF; CDR3 DNA: TGCAGCGTTGAAAGCAGGGCCTCCTACAATGAGCAGTTCTTC; V gene: TRBV29-1; CDR3 length: 14; clone size: few; J gene: TRBJ2-1; D gene: -
CDR3 protein: CASSRVLAGGLAKNIQYF; CDR3 DNA: TGTGCCAGCAGCCGAGTCCTAGCGGGGGGCCTAGCCAAAAACATTCAGTACTTC; V gene: TRBV11-1; CDR3 length: 18; clone size: -; J gene: TRBJ2-4; D gene: TRBD2